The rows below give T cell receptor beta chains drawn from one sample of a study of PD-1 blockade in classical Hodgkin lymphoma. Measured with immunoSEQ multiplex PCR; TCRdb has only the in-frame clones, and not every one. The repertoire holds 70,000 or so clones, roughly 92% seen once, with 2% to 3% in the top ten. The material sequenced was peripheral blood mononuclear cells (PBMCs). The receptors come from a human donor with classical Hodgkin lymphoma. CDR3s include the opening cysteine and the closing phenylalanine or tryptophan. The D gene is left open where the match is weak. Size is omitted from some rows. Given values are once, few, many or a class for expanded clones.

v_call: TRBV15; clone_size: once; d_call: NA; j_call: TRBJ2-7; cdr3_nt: TGTGCCACCAGCAGAGGAGCTGGATACGAGCAGTACTTC; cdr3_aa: CATSRGAGYEQYF
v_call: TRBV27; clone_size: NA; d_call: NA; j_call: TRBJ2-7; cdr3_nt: TGTGCCAGCAGTTTATCGGGGTCCTACGAGCAGTACTTC; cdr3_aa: CASSLSGSYEQYF
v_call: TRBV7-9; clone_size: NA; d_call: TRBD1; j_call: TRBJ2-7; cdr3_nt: TGTGCCAGCAGCTCAGGGGGTTTCACCTACGAGCAGTACTTC; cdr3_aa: CASSSGGFTYEQYF
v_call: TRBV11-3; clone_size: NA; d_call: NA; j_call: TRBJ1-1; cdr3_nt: TGTGCCAGCAGTCTCGCCCGGGACACTGAAGCTTTCTTT; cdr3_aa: CASSLARDTEAFF
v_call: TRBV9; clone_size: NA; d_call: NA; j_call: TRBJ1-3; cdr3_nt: TGTGCCAGCAGCGCCGGGGCGGCTGGAAACACCATATATTTT; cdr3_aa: CASSAGAAGNTIYF
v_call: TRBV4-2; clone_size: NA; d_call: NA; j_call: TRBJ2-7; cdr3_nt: TGTGCCAGCAGCCAATGGGGGGAAAGCTACGAGCAGTACTTC; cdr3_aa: CASSQWGESYEQYF
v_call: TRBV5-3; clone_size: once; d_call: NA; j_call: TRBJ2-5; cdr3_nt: TGTGCCCCCCCGGCAGGGTTCTTCTTTCAAGAGACCCAGTACTTC; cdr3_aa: CAPPAGFFFQETQYF
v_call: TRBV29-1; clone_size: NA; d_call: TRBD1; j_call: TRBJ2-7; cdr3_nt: TGCAGCGTTGATCGGGGACAGGGAAGCGAGCAGTACTTC; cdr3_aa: CSVDRGQGSEQYF
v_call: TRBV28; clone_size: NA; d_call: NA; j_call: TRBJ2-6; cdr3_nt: TGTGCCACCAGAGACACCTCTGGGGCCAACGTCCTGACTTTC; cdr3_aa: CATRDTSGANVLTF
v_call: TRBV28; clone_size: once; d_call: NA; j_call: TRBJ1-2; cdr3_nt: TGTGCCAGCAGTTTAATCCCCGGACAGAGCGACTATGGCTACACCTTC; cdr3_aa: CASSLIPGQSDYGYTF
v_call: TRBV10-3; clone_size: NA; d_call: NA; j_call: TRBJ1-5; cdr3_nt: TGTGCCATCAGAGGACAGATTAATCAGCCCCAGCATTTT; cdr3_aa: CAIRGQINQPQHF
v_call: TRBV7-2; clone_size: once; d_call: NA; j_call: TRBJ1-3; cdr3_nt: TGTGCCAGCAGCTTAGCGAGTCAGCTTATCGGAAACACCATATATTTT; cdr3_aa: CASSLASQLIGNTIYF
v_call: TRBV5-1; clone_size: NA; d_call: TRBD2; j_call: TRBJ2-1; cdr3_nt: TGCGCCAGCAGCCCCTTAGCGGGGGACCTTCTTGAGCAGTTCTTC; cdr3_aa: CASSPLAGDLLEQFF
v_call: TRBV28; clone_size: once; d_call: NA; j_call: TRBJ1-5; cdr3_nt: TGTGCCAGCAGTTTAAGAGGGTCCCCCCAGCATTTT; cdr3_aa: CASSLRGSPQHF
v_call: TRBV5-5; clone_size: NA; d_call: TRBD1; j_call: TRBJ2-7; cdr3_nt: TGTGCCAGCAGCTTGGGAGGGACAGTTATCTCCTACGAGCAGTACTTC; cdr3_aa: CASSLGGTVISYEQYF
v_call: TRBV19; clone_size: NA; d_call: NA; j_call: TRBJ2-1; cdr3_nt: TGTGCCAGTAGTATAGAGGACAGAATTGCTGAGCAGTTCTTC; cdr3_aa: CASSIEDRIAEQFF
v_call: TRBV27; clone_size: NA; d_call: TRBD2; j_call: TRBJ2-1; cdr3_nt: TGTGCCAGCAAACCTAGAGCGGGAGGGCACAATGAGCAGTTCTTC; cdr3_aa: CASKPRAGGHNEQFF
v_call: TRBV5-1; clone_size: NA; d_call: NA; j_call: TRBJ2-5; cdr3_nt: TGCGCCAGCAGCTGGGGGGGCGGAGGGAAAGAGACCCAGTACTTC; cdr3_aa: CASSWGGGGKETQYF
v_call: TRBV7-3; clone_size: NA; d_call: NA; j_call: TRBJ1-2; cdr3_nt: TGTGCCAGCAGCTTATACGCGTCGGCAAGCTCGGGCTACACCTTC; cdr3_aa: CASSLYASASSGYTF
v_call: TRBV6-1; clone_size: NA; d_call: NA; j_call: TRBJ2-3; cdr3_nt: TGTGCCAGCAGTGTTGAGGGTGGCACAGATACGCAGTATTTT; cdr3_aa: CASSVEGGTDTQYF
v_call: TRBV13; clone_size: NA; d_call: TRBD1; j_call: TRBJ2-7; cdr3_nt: TGTGCCAGCAGCTTAGGTGGACAAAAGGGACAGGGGTACTTC; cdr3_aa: CASSLGGQKGQGYF
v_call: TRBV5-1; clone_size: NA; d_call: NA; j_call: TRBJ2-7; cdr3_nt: TGCGCCAGCGGGTACGGCGCCTACGAGCAGTACTTC; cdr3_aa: CASGYGAYEQYF
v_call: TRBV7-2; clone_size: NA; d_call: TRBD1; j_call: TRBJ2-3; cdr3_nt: TGTGCCAGCAGTGGGGGACAGGGACGTTCAGATACGCAGTATTTT; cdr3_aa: CASSGGQGRSDTQYF
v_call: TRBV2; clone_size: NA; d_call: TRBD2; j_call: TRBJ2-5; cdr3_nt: TGTGCCAGCAGGTCTGCTAGCGGGGGGGCGAAGACCCAGTACTTC; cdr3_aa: CASRSASGGAKTQYF
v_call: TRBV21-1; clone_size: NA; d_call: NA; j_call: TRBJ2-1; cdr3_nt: TGTGCCAGCGTCGACAGGGGGCGTAGTGAGCAGTTCTTC; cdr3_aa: CASVDRGRSEQFF
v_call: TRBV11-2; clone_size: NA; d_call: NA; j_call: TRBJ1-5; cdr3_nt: TGTGCCAGCAGCTTAGCCCCCTCCAACTTCGCCGAACAGCCCCAGCATTTT; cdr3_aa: CASSLAPSNFAEQPQHF
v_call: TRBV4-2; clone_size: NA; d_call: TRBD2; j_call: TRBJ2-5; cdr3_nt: TGTGCCAGCAGCCAAGATATAAACCGGGGGGACCAAGAGACCCAGTACTTC; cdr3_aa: CASSQDINRGDQETQYF
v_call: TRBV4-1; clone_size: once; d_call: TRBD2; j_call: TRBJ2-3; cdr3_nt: TGCGCCAGCAGCCAAGCGCGCGGGGGTCACTCTAGCACAGATACGCAGTATTTT; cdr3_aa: CASSQARGGHSSTDTQYF
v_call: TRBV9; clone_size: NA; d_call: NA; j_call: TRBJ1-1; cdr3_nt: TGTGCCAGCAGCGTAGGTGTGGGCATGAACACTGAAGCTTTCTTT; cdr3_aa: CASSVGVGMNTEAFF
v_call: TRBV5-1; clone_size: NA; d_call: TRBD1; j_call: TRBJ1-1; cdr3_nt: TGCGCCAGCAGCCTGACCTGGACAGGGGGAGTGACTGAAGCTTTCTTT; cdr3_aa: CASSLTWTGGVTEAFF
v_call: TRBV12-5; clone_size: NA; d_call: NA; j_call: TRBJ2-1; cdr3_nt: TGTGCTAGTGGTTTCGGGCTAACCTACAATGAGCAGTTCTTC; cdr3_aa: CASGFGLTYNEQFF
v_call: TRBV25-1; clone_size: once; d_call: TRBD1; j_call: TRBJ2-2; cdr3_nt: TGTGCCAGCACAAGAACAGGGGCGGGCACCGGGGAGCTGTTTTTT; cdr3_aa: CASTRTGAGTGELFF
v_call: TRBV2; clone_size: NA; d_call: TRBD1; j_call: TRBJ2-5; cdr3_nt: TGTGCCAGCAGTTACGGACAGGGACAGGAGACCCAGTACTTC; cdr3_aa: CASSYGQGQETQYF
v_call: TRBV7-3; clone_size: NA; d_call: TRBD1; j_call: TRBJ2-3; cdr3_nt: TGTGCCAGCAGCCCCACAGGGGGCCGGACAGATACGCAGTATTTT; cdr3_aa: CASSPTGGRTDTQYF
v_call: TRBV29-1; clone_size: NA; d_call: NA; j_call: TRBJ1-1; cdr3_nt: TGCAGCGGACTCCGGGTGATGAACACTGAAGCTTTCTTT; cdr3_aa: CSGLRVMNTEAFF
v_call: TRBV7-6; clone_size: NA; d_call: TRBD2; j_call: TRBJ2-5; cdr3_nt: TGTGCCAGCAGCTTAGGATTGTTAACTAGCGGGGGGCTCTCGACCCAGTACTTC; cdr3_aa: CASSLGLLTSGGLSTQYF
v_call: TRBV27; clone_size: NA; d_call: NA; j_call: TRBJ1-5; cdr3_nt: TGTGCCAGCGCCTTTAGGGCAAATCCGAATAGCAATCAGCCCCAGCATTTT; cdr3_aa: CASAFRANPNSNQPQHF
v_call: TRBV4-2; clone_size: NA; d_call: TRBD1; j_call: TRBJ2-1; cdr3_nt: TGTGCCAGCAGCGCAAGGGTTAGCGGACAGGGTACCTACAATGAGCAGTTCTTC; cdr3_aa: CASSARVSGQGTYNEQFF
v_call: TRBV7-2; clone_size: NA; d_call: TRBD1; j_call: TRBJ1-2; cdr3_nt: TGTGCCAGCAGCACTAGGTCAGGACAGGTGAACTATGGCTACACCTTC; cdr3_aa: CASSTRSGQVNYGYTF
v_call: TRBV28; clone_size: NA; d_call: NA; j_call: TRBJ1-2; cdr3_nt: TGTGCCAGCAGTTTAGGTGGGCAGGGGAATGGCTACACCTTC; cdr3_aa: CASSLGGQGNGYTF
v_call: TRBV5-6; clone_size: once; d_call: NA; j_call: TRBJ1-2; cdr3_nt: TGTGCCAGCAGCTTGGAGAGGGGAACTCTTGCGGGCTACACCTTC; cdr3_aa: CASSLERGTLAGYTF